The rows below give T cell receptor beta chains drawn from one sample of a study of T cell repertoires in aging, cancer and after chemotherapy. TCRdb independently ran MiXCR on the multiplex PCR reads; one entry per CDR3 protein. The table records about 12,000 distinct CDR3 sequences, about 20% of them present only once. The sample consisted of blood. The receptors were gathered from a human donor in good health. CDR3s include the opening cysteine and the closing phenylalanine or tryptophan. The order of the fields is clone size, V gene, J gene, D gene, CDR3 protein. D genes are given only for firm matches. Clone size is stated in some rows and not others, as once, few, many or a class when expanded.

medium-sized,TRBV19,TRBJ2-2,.,CASSGANTGELFF
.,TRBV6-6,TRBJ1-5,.,CASRPRVLGQWPQHF
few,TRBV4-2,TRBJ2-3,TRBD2,CASSQEPAGGGTDTQYF
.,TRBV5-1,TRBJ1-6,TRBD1,CASSSRQGDSPLHF
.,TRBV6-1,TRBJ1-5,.,CASSEGGGLNQPQHF
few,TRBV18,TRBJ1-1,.,CASSWGGDTEAFF
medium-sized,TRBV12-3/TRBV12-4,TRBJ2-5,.,CASSPPEGETQYF
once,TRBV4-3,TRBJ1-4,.,CASSQGFGGDEKLFF
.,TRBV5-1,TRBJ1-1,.,CASRATGNTEAFF
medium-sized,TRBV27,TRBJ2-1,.,CASSLSGFEQFF
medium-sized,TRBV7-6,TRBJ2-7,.,CASSAGPNYEQYF
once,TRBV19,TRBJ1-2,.,CASSIIGTYGYTF
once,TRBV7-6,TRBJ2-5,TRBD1,CASSLGGTGGETQYF
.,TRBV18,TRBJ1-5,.,CASSPQTNSNQPQHF
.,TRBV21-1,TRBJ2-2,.,CASSKSGQGKNTGELFF
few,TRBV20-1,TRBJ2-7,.,CSAGTPRGSYEQYF
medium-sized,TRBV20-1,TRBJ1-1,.,CSARDQGRYTEAFF
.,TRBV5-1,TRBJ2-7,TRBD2,CASSLAAGVYEQYF
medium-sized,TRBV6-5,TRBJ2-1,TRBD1,CASAALRGRDNEQFF
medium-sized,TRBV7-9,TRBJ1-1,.,CASSSTDYGAEAFF
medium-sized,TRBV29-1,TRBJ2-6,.,CGAEASSGANVLTF
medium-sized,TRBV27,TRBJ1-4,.,CASSLLGAWNEKLFF
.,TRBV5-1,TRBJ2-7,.,CASKDRDTTYEQYF
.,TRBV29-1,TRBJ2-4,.,CSVDDGKGVTLF
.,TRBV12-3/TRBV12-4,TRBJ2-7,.,CASRLSRLDSYEQYF
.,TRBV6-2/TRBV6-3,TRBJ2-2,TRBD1,CASTKTRQGANGELFF
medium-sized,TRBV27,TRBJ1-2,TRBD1,CASKRTGGNYGYTF
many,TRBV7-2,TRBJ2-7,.,CASSLDWGSGEQYF
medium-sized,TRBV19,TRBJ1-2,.,CASTPIGGGYTF
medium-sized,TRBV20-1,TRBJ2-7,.,CSARPPSVNEQYF
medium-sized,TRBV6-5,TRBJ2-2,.,CATWGNTGELFF
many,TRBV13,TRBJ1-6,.,CASSLGRSALHF
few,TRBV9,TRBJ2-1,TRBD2,CASSVDGGGGNEQFF
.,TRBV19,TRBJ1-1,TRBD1,CASSISGTGDTEAFF